A selection of T cell receptor beta chains follows, all from one sample in a study of blood T cell repertoires in COVID-19. Clones were sequenced by immunoSEQ multiplex PCR, and TCRdb holds only the in-frame ones, with some missing. The sample has under 400,000 clones; more than 75% are singletons. The specimen sequenced was peripheral blood. These receptors were collected from a woman in her twenties or thirties with COVID-19, enrolled during active disease. The CDR3 runs from the conserved cysteine through the conserved F or W. D genes are given only for firm matches. Clone size is given for some rows only: seen once, a few or many times, or a class if the clone is expanded.

d_gene: NA; v_gene: TRBV5-1; j_gene: TRBJ2-3; abundance: NA; len: 12; CDR3aa: CASSLAPDTQYF; CDR3nt: TGCGCCAGCAGCTTGGCTCCGGATACGCAGTATTTT
d_gene: NA; v_gene: TRBV3-1/TRBV3-2; j_gene: TRBJ1-3; abundance: NA; len: 16; CDR3aa: CASSHRTGTYGNTIYF; CDR3nt: TGTGCCAGCAGCCATCGGACCGGGACATACGGAAACACCATATATTTT
d_gene: TRBD1; v_gene: TRBV6-1; j_gene: TRBJ1-2; abundance: NA; len: 15; CDR3aa: CASSELGQPNYGYTF; CDR3nt: TGTGCCAGCAGTGAATTGGGACAGCCTAACTATGGCTACACCTTC
d_gene: NA; v_gene: TRBV5-6; j_gene: TRBJ1-2; abundance: few; len: 13; CDR3aa: CASSLGRNYGYTF; CDR3nt: TGTGCCAGCAGCTTGGGTAGAAACTATGGCTACACCTTC
d_gene: TRBD1; v_gene: TRBV7-9; j_gene: TRBJ1-2; abundance: few; len: 16; CDR3aa: CASSQLRDRGSYGYTF; CDR3nt: TGTGCCAGCAGCCAACTCCGGGACAGGGGGTCCTATGGCTACACCTTC
d_gene: NA; v_gene: TRBV10-3; j_gene: TRBJ1-4; abundance: NA; len: 13; CDR3aa: CAIRDSFNEKLFF; CDR3nt: TGTGCCATCAGGGACAGTTTTAATGAAAAACTGTTTTTT
d_gene: NA; v_gene: TRBV5-1; j_gene: TRBJ1-2; abundance: NA; len: 14; CDR3aa: CASSSAGTNYGYTF; CDR3nt: TGCGCCAGCAGCTCCGCCGGGACAAACTATGGCTACACCTTC
d_gene: TRBD1; v_gene: TRBV19; j_gene: TRBJ2-5; abundance: NA; len: 14; CDR3aa: CASSIGGQGETQYF; CDR3nt: TGTGCCAGTAGTATTGGGGGACAGGGGGAGACCCAGTACTTC
d_gene: TRBD1; v_gene: TRBV30; j_gene: TRBJ1-3; abundance: NA; len: 14; CDR3aa: CAWRTGLGGNTIYF; CDR3nt: TGTGCCTGGAGGACAGGGTTGGGAGGAAACACCATATATTTT
d_gene: TRBD2; v_gene: TRBV18; j_gene: TRBJ2-3; abundance: NA; len: 19; CDR3aa: CASSPLTLAGGTSTDTQYF; CDR3nt: TGTGCCAGCTCACCATTAACGCTAGCGGGAGGTACTAGCACAGATACGCAGTATTTT
d_gene: NA; v_gene: TRBV28; j_gene: TRBJ1-3; abundance: NA; len: 14; CDR3aa: CASSPAGTGNTIYF; CDR3nt: TGTGCCAGCAGCCCCGCGGGGACGGGAAACACCATATATTTT
d_gene: TRBD2; v_gene: TRBV19; j_gene: TRBJ2-1; abundance: NA; len: 14; CDR3aa: CASSMGLAGNEQFF; CDR3nt: TGTGCCAGTAGTATGGGACTAGCAGGCAATGAGCAGTTCTTC
d_gene: NA; v_gene: TRBV7-2; j_gene: TRBJ2-1; abundance: NA; len: 16; CDR3aa: CASSLVAVQEGNEQFF; CDR3nt: TGTGCCAGCAGCTTAGTAGCGGTCCAGGAGGGCAATGAGCAGTTCTTC
d_gene: TRBD2; v_gene: TRBV11-2; j_gene: TRBJ2-1; abundance: NA; len: 15; CDR3aa: CASPFLAGVCDEQFF; CDR3nt: TGTGCCAGCCCCTTCCTAGCGGGAGTTTGCGATGAGCAGTTCTTC
d_gene: NA; v_gene: TRBV14; j_gene: TRBJ2-7; abundance: NA; len: 14; CDR3aa: CASSQVGTSYEQYF; CDR3nt: TGTGCCAGCAGCCAAGTCGGGACATCCTACGAGCAGTACTTC
d_gene: TRBD2; v_gene: TRBV13; j_gene: TRBJ2-7; abundance: NA; len: 14; CDR3aa: CASSLGEREAEQYF; CDR3nt: TGTGCCAGCAGCTTAGGCGAGCGGGAGGCCGAGCAGTACTTC
d_gene: NA; v_gene: TRBV24-1; j_gene: TRBJ1-4; abundance: NA; len: 15; CDR3aa: CATSALGAINEKLFF; CDR3nt: TGTGCCACCAGTGCCCTGGGGGCCATCAATGAAAAACTGTTTTTT
d_gene: NA; v_gene: TRBV10-1; j_gene: TRBJ2-2; abundance: few; len: 14; CDR3aa: CASRVTANTGELFF; CDR3nt: TGCGCCAGCAGAGTGACAGCGAACACCGGGGAGCTGTTTTTT
d_gene: NA; v_gene: TRBV5-8; j_gene: TRBJ2-7; abundance: few; len: 16; CDR3aa: CASSLGARTFPYEQYF; CDR3nt: TGTGCCAGCAGCTTGGGGGCGAGGACATTCCCCTACGAGCAGTACTTC
d_gene: TRBD1; v_gene: TRBV4-1; j_gene: TRBJ2-2; abundance: NA; len: 18; CDR3aa: CASSQATRQGGITGELFF; CDR3nt: TGCGCCAGCAGCCAAGCTACCCGACAGGGCGGCATCACCGGGGAGCTGTTTTTT
d_gene: TRBD2; v_gene: TRBV6-5; j_gene: TRBJ2-7; abundance: NA; len: 15; CDR3aa: CASVSPGLAVYEQYF; CDR3nt: TGTGCCAGCGTTTCTCCGGGACTAGCGGTCTACGAGCAGTACTTC
d_gene: NA; v_gene: TRBV5-1; j_gene: TRBJ2-1; abundance: NA; len: 14; CDR3aa: CASSVGLGYNEQFF; CDR3nt: TGCGCCAGCAGCGTCGGGTTGGGCTACAATGAGCAGTTCTTC
d_gene: NA; v_gene: TRBV11-3; j_gene: TRBJ2-2; abundance: NA; len: 13; CDR3aa: CASSRAAYGELFF; CDR3nt: TGTGCCAGCAGCCGCGCGGCGTACGGGGAGCTGTTTTTT
d_gene: NA; v_gene: TRBV25-1; j_gene: TRBJ1-1; abundance: NA; len: 13; CDR3aa: CASSELTYTEAFF; CDR3nt: TGTGCCAGCAGTGAACTCACCTATACTGAAGCTTTCTTT
d_gene: TRBD1; v_gene: TRBV7-3; j_gene: TRBJ2-7; abundance: NA; len: 13; CDR3aa: CASSPDRGREQYF; CDR3nt: TGTGCCAGCAGCCCGGACAGGGGGCGTGAGCAGTACTTC
d_gene: NA; v_gene: TRBV5-6; j_gene: TRBJ2-5; abundance: NA; len: 13; CDR3aa: CASSLDYQETQYF; CDR3nt: TGTGCCAGCAGCTTGGACTACCAAGAGACCCAGTACTTC
d_gene: NA; v_gene: TRBV30; j_gene: TRBJ2-4; abundance: NA; len: 14; CDR3aa: CAWSEQDGRYIQYF; CDR3nt: TGTGCCTGGAGTGAACAGGACGGGCGGTACATTCAGTACTTC
d_gene: NA; v_gene: TRBV6-5; j_gene: TRBJ2-3; abundance: NA; len: 15; CDR3aa: CASFSRADRTDTQYF; CDR3nt: TGTGCCAGCTTTAGCAGGGCAGACAGAACAGATACGCAGTATTTT
d_gene: TRBD2; v_gene: TRBV5-4; j_gene: TRBJ2-2; abundance: NA; len: 18; CDR3aa: CASSPTLLAGVKTGELFF; CDR3nt: TGTGCCAGCAGCCCCACTTTACTAGCGGGAGTTAAAACCGGGGAGCTGTTTTTT
d_gene: NA; v_gene: TRBV6-5; j_gene: TRBJ2-5; abundance: NA; len: 15; CDR3aa: CASRGLRRSGETQYF; CDR3nt: TGTGCCAGCAGGGGTCTGAGGCGCTCTGGGGAGACCCAGTACTTC
d_gene: TRBD2; v_gene: TRBV7-9; j_gene: TRBJ2-5; abundance: NA; len: 18; CDR3aa: CASRGLGTSGDGGETQYF; CDR3nt: TGTGCCAGCAGGGGACTAGGGACTAGCGGAGATGGGGGGGAGACCCAGTACTTC
d_gene: NA; v_gene: TRBV6-2/TRBV6-3; j_gene: TRBJ1-5; abundance: NA; len: 16; CDR3aa: CASSLPRTSGGQPQHF; CDR3nt: TGTGCCAGCAGTTTACCCCGGACGAGCGGGGGTCAGCCCCAGCATTTT
d_gene: TRBD2; v_gene: TRBV18; j_gene: TRBJ2-3; abundance: NA; len: 15; CDR3aa: CASSPAGGPTDTQYF; CDR3nt: TGTGCCAGCTCACCAGCGGGAGGGCCAACAGATACGCAGTATTTT
d_gene: NA; v_gene: TRBV29-1; j_gene: TRBJ1-2; abundance: NA; len: 14; CDR3aa: CSALGGIANYGYTF; CDR3nt: TGCAGCGCTCTCGGGGGGATAGCTAACTATGGCTACACCTTC
d_gene: TRBD2; v_gene: TRBV19; j_gene: TRBJ2-1; abundance: NA; len: 16; CDR3aa: CASSIGLAGDSFEQFF; CDR3nt: TGTGCCAGTAGTATAGGCCTAGCGGGAGATTCTTTTGAGCAGTTCTTC
d_gene: NA; v_gene: TRBV19; j_gene: TRBJ1-5; abundance: few; len: 14; CDR3aa: CASSYRGPGQPQHF; CDR3nt: TGTGCCAGTAGTTACAGAGGGCCGGGTCAGCCCCAGCATTTT
d_gene: NA; v_gene: TRBV9; j_gene: TRBJ2-3; abundance: NA; len: 14; CDR3aa: CASSVALRADTQYF; CDR3nt: TGTGCCAGCAGCGTAGCCCTACGCGCCGATACGCAGTATTTT
d_gene: TRBD2; v_gene: TRBV5-4; j_gene: TRBJ2-7; abundance: NA; len: 16; CDR3aa: CASSFFPTSGKREQYF; CDR3nt: TGTGCCAGCAGCTTCTTCCCAACTAGCGGGAAGAGGGAGCAGTACTTC
d_gene: NA; v_gene: TRBV19; j_gene: TRBJ1-1; abundance: NA; len: 14; CDR3aa: CASSIRDGYTEAFF; CDR3nt: TGTGCCAGTAGTATCAGGGATGGGTACACTGAAGCTTTCTTT
d_gene: NA; v_gene: TRBV30; j_gene: TRBJ2-7; abundance: NA; len: 12; CDR3aa: CAWSVQFYEQYF; CDR3nt: TGTGCCTGGAGTGTACAGTTTTACGAGCAGTACTTC
d_gene: NA; v_gene: TRBV7-9; j_gene: TRBJ1-2; abundance: NA; len: 16; CDR3aa: CASRSSGGASNYGYTF; CDR3nt: TGTGCCAGCAGATCATCAGGAGGGGCGAGTAACTATGGCTACACCTTC
d_gene: NA; v_gene: TRBV7-6; j_gene: TRBJ2-7; abundance: few; len: 10; CDR3aa: CASSPREQYF; CDR3nt: TGTGCCAGCAGCCCCCGGGAGCAGTACTTC
d_gene: NA; v_gene: TRBV27; j_gene: TRBJ2-1; abundance: NA; len: 14; CDR3aa: CASSLFGRRHEQFF; CDR3nt: TGTGCCAGCAGTTTATTTGGTAGGAGGCATGAGCAGTTCTTC
d_gene: TRBD1; v_gene: TRBV6-5; j_gene: TRBJ1-1; abundance: NA; len: 14; CDR3aa: CASSNYQGDTEAFF; CDR3nt: TGTGCCAGCAGTAACTATCAGGGGGACACTGAAGCTTTCTTT
d_gene: NA; v_gene: TRBV7-9; j_gene: TRBJ2-2; abundance: few; len: 15; CDR3aa: CASSLGRVDTGELFF; CDR3nt: TGTGCCAGCAGCTTAGGCAGGGTTGACACCGGGGAGCTGTTTTTT
d_gene: NA; v_gene: TRBV6-1; j_gene: TRBJ2-5; abundance: NA; len: 14; CDR3aa: CASSERVLQETQYF; CDR3nt: TGTGCCAGCAGTGAGAGGGTCTTGCAAGAGACCCAGTACTTC
d_gene: NA; v_gene: TRBV30; j_gene: TRBJ1-5; abundance: NA; len: 15; CDR3aa: CAWSVRENSNQPQHF; CDR3nt: TGTGCCTGGAGTGTACGAGAAAATAGCAATCAGCCCCAGCATTTT
d_gene: NA; v_gene: TRBV5-6; j_gene: TRBJ2-2; abundance: NA; len: 13; CDR3aa: CASSLAPAGELFF; CDR3nt: TGTGCCAGCAGCTTGGCTCCCGCCGGGGAGCTGTTTTTT